These 7 T cell receptor beta chains originate from one sample sequenced in a study of Graves' ophthalmopathy and Graves' hyperthyroidism. Amplifying from RNA transcripts, the study obtained TCR beta CDR3 regions. The authors performed first-round RT-PCR with HTBI primers and then a second-round multiplex PCR. TCRdb called the multiplex PCR reads again in MiXCR, with one record for every CDR3 protein. The profile covers a few hundred thousand distinct CDR3 sequences, with 17% appearing a single time and approximately 13% taken by the ten largest. Sequenced: peripheral blood. These receptors all stem from an adult man with Graves' ophthalmopathy.

This clonotype occurred once. The genes are TRBV6-5 and TRBJ2-2; 10 bases fit TRBD2. The CDR3 runs 15 residues. With V trimmed by 4 bases and J by 3 bases, 2 bases remained unmatched. In germline, CDR1 is MNHEY, CDR2 SVGAGI. The CDR3 nucleotides read TGTGCCAGCAGTTTGACTAGCGGGTACACCGGGGAGCTGTTTTTT. This sequence encodes CASSLTSGYTGELFF.

The table lists this clonotype with a few counts. This chain uses TRBV9 with TRBJ2-5, with TRBD2 matching over 13 bases. The CDR3 runs to 16 residues. J was trimmed by 5 bases and V by 0 bases; bases with no gene match: 4. Germline V gene data show CDR1 as SGDLS and CDR2 as YYNGEE. CDR3 region: CASSVAPLAGGETQYF. CDR3 in DNA: TGTGCCAGCAGCGTAGCTCCACTAGCGGGAGGGGAGACCCAGTACTTC.

This clonotype was picked up many times. This chain joins TRBV9 and TRBJ1-1, with D possibly matching TRBD1 (5 bases). The CDR3 consists of 13 residues. V was clipped by 3 bases and J by 1 base, with 7 bases between them. Per germline, CDR1 SGDLS and CDR2 YYNGEE. The CDR3 DNA is TGTGCCAGCAGCGAAACAGGGAACACTGAAGCTTTCTTT. It is translated as CASSETGNTEAFF.

This clonotype was seen ten or more times. This chain joins TRBV27 and TRBJ2-5; D may be TRBD1 (6 bases). Trimming took off 2 bases at V and 5 bases at J, with 18 bases between the two ends. CDR3 length: 16 amino acids. CDR1 MNHEY and CDR2 SMNVEV come from the germline V gene (reference sequence). The chain's CDR3 is CASSLSMDRWAETQYF. The CDR3 coding sequence is TGTGCCAGCAGTTTAAGTATGGACAGATGGGCTGAGACCCAGTACTTC.

There are many counts of this clonotype. The V call is TRBV6-5, the J call TRBJ1-2, with no clear D. V lost 2 bases, J lost 5 bases, and 6 bases lay in between. The CDR3 loop spans 12 amino acids. Germline CDR1 reads MNHEY; CDR2 reads SVGAGI. CDR3 nucleotide sequence: TGTGCCAGCAGTTACGAGTCATATGGCTACACCTTC. It translates to CASSYESYGYTF.

The chain couples TRBV11-2 to TRBJ2-7, with 11 bases identical to TRBD1. Per the germline V gene, CDR1 is SGHAT and CDR2 is FQNNGV. CDR3 size: 16 residues. The V gene end was trimmed by 7 bases and the J gene end by 2 bases; junction bases not matched to a gene: 10. CDR3 amino acids: CASNEPRGQGAYEQYF. The CDR3 DNA reads as TGTGCCAGCAATGAACCTCGGGGACAGGGGGCCTACGAGCAGTACTTC.

This clonotype was seen repeatedly, ten times or more. The gene calls are TRBV6-4 and TRBJ2-6, with 11 bases matching TRBD1. The junction had 8 bases not matched to a gene; V was cut back by 10 bases and J by 0 bases. There are 17 residues in the CDR3. Germline V gene data show CDR1 as MRHNA and CDR2 as SNTAGT. In DNA, the CDR3 is TGTGCCACGACATTAGGGACAGGGGGCTCTGGGGCCAACGTCCTGACTTTC. Translation: CATTLGTGGSGANVLTF.